This entry is about one TCR beta chain. Its antigen is still unknown. The data were taken from a study of cytomegalovirus exposure and HLA in healthy donors. About the research overall: Of all 360 or so donors who were genotyped, 81% belonged to the Caucasian-associated ancestry cluster. General study findings and limits: With later analysis, a missense DCLRE1C variant became linked to TCR beta V- and J-gene trimming. Available immune exposure information was restricted to CMV serostatus only.

60 Vbeta and 13 Jbeta primers were used in PCR. Method: immunoSEQ multiplex PCR; TCRdb's copy keeps in-frame clones and lacks some. This table has approximately 97,000 clones, around four fifths appearing once. The V gene lost 6 bases and the J gene lost 2 bases, with 22 bases spanning the gap. Germline V gives CDR1 MNHEY, CDR2 SMNVEV (reference sequence). The CDR3 contains 17 residues. Although they were nominally healthy when sampled, donors likely had unrecorded immune exposures. The sequenced material came from PBMCs. The origin of this receptor is a middle-aged man in good health and CMV-seronegative. The chain employs TRBV27 and TRBJ2-5, with a tentative D call TRBD2 (7 bases). This CDR3 is CASSLKTGGGFQETQYF. Here the CDR3 DNA reads TGTGCCAGCAGCTTGAAAACGGGGGGCGGGTTTCAAGAGACCCAGTACTTC.